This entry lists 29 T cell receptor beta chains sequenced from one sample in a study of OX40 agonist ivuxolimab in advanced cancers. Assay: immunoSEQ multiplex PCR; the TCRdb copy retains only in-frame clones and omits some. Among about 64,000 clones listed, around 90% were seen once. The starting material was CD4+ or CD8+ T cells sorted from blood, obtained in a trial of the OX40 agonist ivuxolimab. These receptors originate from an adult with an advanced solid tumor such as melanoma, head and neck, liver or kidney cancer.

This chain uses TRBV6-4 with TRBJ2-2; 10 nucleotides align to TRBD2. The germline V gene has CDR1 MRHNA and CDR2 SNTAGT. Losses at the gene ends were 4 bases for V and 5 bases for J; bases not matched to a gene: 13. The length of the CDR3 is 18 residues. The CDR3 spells CASSVQASGSRLTGELFF. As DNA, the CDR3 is TGTGCCAGCAGTGTTCAAGCTAGCGGGAGTCGTCTGACCGGGGAGCTGTTTTTT.

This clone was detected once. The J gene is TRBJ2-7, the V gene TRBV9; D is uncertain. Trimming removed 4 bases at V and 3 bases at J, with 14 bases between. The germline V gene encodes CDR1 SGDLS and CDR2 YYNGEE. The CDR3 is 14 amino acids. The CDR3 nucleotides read TGTGCCAGCAGCCCCCGCCCCAGTTTCTACGAGCAGTACTTC. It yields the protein CASSPRPSFYEQYF.

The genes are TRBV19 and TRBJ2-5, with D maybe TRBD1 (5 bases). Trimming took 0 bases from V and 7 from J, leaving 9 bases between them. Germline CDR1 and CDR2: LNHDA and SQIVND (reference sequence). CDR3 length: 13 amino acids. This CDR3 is CASSIDPRGTQYF. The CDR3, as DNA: TGTGCCAGTAGTATAGATCCAAGGGGGACCCAGTACTTC.

This CDR3 is CASSGQVNEKLFF. CDR3 sequence (DNA): TGTGCCAGCAGCGGACAGGTTAATGAAAAACTGTTTTTT. The chain joins TRBV5-6 to TRBJ1-4; 7 bases map to TRBD1. CDR3 length: 13 amino acids. Germline CDR1 is SGHDT and CDR2 is YYEEEE. Germline trimming cut 4 bases from V and 4 bases from J; bases unmatched to any gene: 1. Variable domain in full (rest from reference TRBV5-6 and TRBJ1-4): DAGVTQSPTHLIKTRGQQVTLRCSPKSGHDTVSWYQQALGQGPQFIFQYYEEEERQRGNFPDRFSGHQFPNYSSELNVNALLLGDSALYLCASSGQVNEKLFFGSGTQLSVL.

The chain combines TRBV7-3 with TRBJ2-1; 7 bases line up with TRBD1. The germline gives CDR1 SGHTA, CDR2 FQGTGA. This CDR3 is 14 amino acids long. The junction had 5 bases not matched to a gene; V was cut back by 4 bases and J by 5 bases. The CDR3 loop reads CASSSGQENNEQFF. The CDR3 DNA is TGTGCCAGCAGCTCCGGACAGGAGAACAATGAGCAGTTCTTC. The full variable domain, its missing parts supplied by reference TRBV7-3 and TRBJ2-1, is GAGVSQTPSNKVTEKGKYVELRCDPISGHTALYWYRQSLGQGPEFLIYFQGTGAADDSGLPNDRFFAVRPEGSVSTLKIQRTERGDSAVYLCASSSGQENNEQFFGPGTRLTVL.

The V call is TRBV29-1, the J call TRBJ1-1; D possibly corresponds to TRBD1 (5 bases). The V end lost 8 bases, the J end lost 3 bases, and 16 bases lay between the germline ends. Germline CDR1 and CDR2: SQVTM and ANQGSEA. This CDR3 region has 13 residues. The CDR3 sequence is CSSRGGSDTEAFF. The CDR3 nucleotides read TGCAGCAGTCGGGGCGGATCGGACACTGAAGCTTTCTTT.

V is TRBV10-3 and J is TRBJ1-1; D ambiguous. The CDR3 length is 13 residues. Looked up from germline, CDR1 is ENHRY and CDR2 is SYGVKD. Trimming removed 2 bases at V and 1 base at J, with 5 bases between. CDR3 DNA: TGTGCCATCAGTGAGCGGGGGAACACTGAAGCTTTCTTT. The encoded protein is CAISERGNTEAFF.

CDR3 in amino acids: CASSLDSDTGELFF. Here the CDR3 DNA reads TGTGCCAGCAGCCTAGACAGTGACACCGGGGAGCTGTTTTTT. This chain uses TRBV7-9 with TRBJ2-2; possible D gene TRBD1, 5 bases. The CDR3 spans 14 residues. Deletions cut 5 bases from V and 3 bases from J, with 10 bases between. Germline assignment: CDR1 SEHNR and CDR2 FQNEAQ (reference sequence).

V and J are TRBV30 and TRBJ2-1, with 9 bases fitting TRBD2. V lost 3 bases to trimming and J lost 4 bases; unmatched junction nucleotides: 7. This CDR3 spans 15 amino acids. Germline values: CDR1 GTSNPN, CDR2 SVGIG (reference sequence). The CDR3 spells CAWRSALAGYNEQFF. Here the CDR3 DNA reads TGTGCCTGGAGGTCCGCGCTAGCGGGGTACAATGAGCAGTTCTTC.

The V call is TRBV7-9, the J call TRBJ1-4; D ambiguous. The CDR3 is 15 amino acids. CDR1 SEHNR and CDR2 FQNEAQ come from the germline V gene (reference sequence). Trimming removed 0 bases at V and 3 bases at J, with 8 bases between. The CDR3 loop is CASSLAGQPNEKLFF. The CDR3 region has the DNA TGTGCCAGCAGCTTAGCAGGGCAGCCTAATGAAAAACTGTTTTTT.

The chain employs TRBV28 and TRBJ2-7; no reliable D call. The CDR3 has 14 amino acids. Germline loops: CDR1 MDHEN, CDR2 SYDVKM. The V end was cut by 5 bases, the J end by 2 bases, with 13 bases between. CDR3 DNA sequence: TGTGCCAGCAGTCCTCAACAGCTGACCTACGAGCAGTACTTC. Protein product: CASSPQQLTYEQYF.

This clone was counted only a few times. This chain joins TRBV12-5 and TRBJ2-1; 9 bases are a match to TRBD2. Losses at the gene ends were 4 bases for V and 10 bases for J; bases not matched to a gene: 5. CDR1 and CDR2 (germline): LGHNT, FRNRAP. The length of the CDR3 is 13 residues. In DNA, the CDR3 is TGTGCTAGTGGTTCTTTAGCGGGAGACGAGCAGTTCTTC. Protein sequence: CASGSLAGDEQFF.

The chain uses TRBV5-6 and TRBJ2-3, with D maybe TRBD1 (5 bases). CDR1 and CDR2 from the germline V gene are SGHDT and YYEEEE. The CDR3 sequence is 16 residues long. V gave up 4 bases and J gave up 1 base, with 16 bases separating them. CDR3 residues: CASSTIQGTGTDTQYF. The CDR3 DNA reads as TGTGCCAGCAGCACCATTCAGGGTACTGGCACAGATACGCAGTATTTT.

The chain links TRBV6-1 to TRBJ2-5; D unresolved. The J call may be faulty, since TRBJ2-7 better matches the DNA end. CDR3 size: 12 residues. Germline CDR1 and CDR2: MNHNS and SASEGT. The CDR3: CASSQSSYEQYF. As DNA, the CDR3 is TGTGCCAGCAGTCAAAGCTCCTACGAGCAGTACTTC.

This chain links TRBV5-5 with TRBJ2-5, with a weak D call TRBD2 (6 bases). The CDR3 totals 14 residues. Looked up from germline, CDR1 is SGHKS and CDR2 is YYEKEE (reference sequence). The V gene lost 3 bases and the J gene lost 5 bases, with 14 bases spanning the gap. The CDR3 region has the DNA TGTGCCAGCAGCTACCTGACTAGTATCGAGACCCAGTACTTC. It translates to CASSYLTSIETQYF.

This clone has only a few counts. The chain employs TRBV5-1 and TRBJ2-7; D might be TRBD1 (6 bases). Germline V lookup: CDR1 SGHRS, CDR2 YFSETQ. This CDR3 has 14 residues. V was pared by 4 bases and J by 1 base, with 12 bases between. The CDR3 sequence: CASSTGTKSYEQYF. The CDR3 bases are TGCGCCAGCAGCACCGGGACAAAATCCTACGAGCAGTACTTC.

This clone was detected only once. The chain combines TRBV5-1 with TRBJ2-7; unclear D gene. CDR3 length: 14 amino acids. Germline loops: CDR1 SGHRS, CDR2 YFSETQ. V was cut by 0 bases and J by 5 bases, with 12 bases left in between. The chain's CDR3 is CASSLGSVENEQYF. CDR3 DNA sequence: TGCGCCAGCAGCTTGGGTTCAGTTGAAAACGAGCAGTACTTC.

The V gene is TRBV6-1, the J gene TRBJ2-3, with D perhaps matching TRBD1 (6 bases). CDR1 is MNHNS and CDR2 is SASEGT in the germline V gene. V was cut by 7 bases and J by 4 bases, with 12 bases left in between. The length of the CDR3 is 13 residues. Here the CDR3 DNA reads TGTGCCAGCAACGGACAGTTAGCAGATACGCAGTATTTT. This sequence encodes CASNGQLADTQYF.

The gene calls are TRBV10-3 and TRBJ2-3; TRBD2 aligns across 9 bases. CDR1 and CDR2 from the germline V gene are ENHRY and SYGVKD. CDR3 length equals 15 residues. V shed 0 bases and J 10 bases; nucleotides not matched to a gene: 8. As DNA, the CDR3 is TGTGCCATCAGTGAGTCTGGTCTAGCGGGGTCTTCGCAGTATTTT. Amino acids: CAISESGLAGSSQYF.

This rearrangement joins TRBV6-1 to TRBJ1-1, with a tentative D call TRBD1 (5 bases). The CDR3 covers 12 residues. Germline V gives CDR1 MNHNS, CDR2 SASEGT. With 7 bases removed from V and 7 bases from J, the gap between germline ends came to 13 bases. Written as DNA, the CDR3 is TGTGCCAGCACAGGGAGAGTGGGTGAAGCTTTCTTT. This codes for CASTGRVGEAFF.

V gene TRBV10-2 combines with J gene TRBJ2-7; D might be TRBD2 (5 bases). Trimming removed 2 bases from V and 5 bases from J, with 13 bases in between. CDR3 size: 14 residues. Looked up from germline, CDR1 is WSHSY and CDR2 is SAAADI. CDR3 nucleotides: TGCGCCAGCAGTGAGCCGGGGAACCTAGACGAGCAGTACTTC. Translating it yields CASSEPGNLDEQYF.

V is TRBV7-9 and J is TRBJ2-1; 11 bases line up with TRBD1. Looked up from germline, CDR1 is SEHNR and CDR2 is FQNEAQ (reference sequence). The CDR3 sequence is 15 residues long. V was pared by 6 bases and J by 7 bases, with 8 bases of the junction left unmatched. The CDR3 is CASSHGQGALNEQFF. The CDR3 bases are TGTGCCAGCAGTCATGGACAGGGGGCATTGAATGAGCAGTTCTTC.

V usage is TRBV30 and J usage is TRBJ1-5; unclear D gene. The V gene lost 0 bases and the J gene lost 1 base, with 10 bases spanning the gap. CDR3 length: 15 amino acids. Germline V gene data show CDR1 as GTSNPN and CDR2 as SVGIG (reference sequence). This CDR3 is CAWSVKAPSNQPQHF. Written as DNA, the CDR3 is TGTGCCTGGAGTGTTAAGGCTCCAAGCAATCAGCCCCAGCATTTT.

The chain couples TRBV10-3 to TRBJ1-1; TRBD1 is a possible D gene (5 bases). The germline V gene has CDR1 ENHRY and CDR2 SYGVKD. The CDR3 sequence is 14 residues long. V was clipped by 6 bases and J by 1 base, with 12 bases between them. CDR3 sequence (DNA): TGTGCCATCAGGTTCGGCAGGGAGAACACTGAAGCTTTCTTT. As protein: CAIRFGRENTEAFF.

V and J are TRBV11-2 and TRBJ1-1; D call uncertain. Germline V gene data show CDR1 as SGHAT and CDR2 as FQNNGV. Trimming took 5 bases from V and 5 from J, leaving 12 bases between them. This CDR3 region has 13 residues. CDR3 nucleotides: TGTGCCAGCAGCACTCAAGAAGGGACTGAAGCTTTCTTT. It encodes CASSTQEGTEAFF.

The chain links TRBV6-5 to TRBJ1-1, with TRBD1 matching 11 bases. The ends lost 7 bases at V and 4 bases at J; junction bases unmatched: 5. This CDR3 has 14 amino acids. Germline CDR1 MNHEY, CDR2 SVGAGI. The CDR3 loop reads CASKAGTGGTEAFF. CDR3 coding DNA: TGTGCCAGCAAAGCCGGGACAGGGGGCACTGAAGCTTTCTTT.

The CDR3 DNA reads as TGTGCCAGCAGTTTATGGGGGTTAGGCACCGGGGAGCTGTTTTTT. Its protein product is CASSLWGLGTGELFF. The chain has TRBV27 and TRBJ2-2; D possibly matches TRBD1 or TRBD2 (5 bases each). Germline CDR1 MNHEY, CDR2 SMNVEV (reference sequence). Trimming cost V 1 base and J 4 bases, with 10 bases left between them. This CDR3 is built from 15 residues.

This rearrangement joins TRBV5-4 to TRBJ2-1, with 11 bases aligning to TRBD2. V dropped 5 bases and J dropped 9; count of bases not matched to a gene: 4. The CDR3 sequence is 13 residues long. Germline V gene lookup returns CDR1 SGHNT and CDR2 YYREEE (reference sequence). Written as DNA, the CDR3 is TGTGCCAGCAGTTCCGGGACTAGCGGTGAGCAGTTCTTC. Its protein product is CASSSGTSGEQFF.

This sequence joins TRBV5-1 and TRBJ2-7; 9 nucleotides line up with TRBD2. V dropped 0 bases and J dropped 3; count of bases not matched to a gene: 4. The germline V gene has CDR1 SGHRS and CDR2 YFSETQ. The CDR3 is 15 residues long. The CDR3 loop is CASSLALAGDYEQYF. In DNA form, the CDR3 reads TGCGCCAGCAGCTTGGCCTTAGCGGGGGACTACGAGCAGTACTTC.